This T cell receptor beta chain is from a study of blood T cell repertoires in COVID-19. Across the whole study: Italy, Spain and the United States were the sources of the convalescent and acute COVID-19 samples. From T cells, B-cell-depleted T cells, or PBMCs came the material, which was cDNA or gDNA.

The V gene's germline CDR1 is SQVTM and CDR2 ANQGSEA. Trimming removed 5 bases from V and 3 bases from J; junction bases left unmatched: 9. CDR3 length: 15 amino acids. Libraries were prepared by immunoSEQ multiplex PCR; TCRdb keeps only in-frame clonotypes and omits some of them. The sample holds fewer than 300,000 clones; 85% to 90% are singletons and the top ten take 1.5%. Sequenced: peripheral blood. This chain joins TRBV29-1 and TRBJ2-3, with 9 bases aligning to TRBD1. This clonotype originated in a woman in her thirties or forties who had recovered from COVID-19. CDR3 DNA sequence: TGCAGCGTTTCGGGGGACAGGGAGGAAACAGATACGCAGTATTTT. Residues: CSVSGDREETDTQYF.